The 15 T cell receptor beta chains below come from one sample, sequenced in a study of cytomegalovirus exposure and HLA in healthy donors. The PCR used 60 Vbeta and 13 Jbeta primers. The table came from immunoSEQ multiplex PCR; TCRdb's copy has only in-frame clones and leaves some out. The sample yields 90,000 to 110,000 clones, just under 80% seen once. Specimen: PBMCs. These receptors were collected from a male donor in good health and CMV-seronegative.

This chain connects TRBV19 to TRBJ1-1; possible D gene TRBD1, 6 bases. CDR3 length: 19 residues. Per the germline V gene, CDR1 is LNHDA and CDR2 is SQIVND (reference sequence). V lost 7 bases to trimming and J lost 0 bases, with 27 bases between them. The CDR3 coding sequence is TGTGCCAGTAAGGCATCGACAGGTTACTTTTCCTGGCTGAACACTGAAGCTTTCTTT. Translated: CASKASTGYFSWLNTEAFF.

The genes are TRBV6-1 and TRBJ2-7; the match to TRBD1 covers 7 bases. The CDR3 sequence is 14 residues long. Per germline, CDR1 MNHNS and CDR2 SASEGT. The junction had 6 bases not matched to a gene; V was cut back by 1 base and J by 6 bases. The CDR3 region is CASSEVRQGREQYF. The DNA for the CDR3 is TGTGCCAGCAGTGAAGTCCGACAGGGCCGCGAGCAGTACTTC.

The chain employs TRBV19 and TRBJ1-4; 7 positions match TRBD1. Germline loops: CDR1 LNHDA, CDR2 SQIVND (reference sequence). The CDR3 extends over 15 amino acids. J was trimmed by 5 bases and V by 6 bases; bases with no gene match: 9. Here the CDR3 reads CASSSRGTVNEKLFF. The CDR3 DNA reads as TGTGCCAGTAGCAGCCGAGGGACAGTCAATGAAAAACTGTTTTTT.

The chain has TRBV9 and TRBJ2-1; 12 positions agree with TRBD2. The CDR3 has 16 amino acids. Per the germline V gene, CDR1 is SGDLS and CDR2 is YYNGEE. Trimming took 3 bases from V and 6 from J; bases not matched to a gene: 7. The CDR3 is CASSGLAGGPANEQFF. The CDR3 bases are TGTGCCAGCAGCGGCCTAGCGGGAGGGCCTGCCAATGAGCAGTTCTTC.

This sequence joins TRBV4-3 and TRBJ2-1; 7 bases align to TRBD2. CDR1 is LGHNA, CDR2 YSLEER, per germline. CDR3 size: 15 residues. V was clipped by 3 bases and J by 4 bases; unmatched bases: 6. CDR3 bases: TGCGCCAGCAGCCAGGTTACTAGCGAATACAATGAGCAGTTCTTC. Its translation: CASSQVTSEYNEQFF.

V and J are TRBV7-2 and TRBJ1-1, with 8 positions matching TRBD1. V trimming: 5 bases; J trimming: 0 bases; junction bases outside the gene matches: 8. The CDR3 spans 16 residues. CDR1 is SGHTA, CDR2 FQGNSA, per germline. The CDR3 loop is CASSERTGTMNTEAFF. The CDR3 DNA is TGTGCCAGCAGCGAGCGGACAGGGACCATGAACACTGAAGCTTTCTTT.

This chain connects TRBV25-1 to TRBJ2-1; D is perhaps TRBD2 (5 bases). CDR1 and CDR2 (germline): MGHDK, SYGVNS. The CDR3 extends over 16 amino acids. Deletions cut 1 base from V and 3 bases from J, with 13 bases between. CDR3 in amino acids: CASSESGGTDYNEQFF. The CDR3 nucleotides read TGTGCCAGCAGTGAATCAGGAGGCACAGACTACAATGAGCAGTTCTTC.

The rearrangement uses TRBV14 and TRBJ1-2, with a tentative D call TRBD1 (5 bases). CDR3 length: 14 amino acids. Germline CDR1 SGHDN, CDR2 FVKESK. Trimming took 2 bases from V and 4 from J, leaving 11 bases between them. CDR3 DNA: TGTGCCAGCAGCCAAATCCAGGGATCCTATGGCTACACCTTC. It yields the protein CASSQIQGSYGYTF.

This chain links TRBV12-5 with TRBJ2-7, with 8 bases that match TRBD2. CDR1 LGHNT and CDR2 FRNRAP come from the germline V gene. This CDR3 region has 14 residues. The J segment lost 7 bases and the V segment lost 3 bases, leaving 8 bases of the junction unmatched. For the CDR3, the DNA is TGTGCTAGTGGTTTAGCGGGAGCTGTGGAAGAGCAGTACTTC. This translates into CASGLAGAVEEQYF.

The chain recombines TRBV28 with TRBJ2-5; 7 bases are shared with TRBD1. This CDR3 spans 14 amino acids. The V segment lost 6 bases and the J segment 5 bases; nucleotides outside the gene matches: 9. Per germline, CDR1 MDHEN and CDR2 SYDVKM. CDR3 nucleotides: TGTGCCAGCAGCCTGACAGGGTCGTACGAGACCCAGTACTTC. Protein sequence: CASSLTGSYETQYF. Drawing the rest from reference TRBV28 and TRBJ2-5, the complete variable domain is DVKVTQSSRYLVKRTGEKVFLECVQDMDHENMFWYRQDPGLGLRLIYFSYDVKMKEKGDIPEGYSVSREKKERFSLILESASTNQTSMYLCASSLTGSYETQYFGPGTRLLVL.

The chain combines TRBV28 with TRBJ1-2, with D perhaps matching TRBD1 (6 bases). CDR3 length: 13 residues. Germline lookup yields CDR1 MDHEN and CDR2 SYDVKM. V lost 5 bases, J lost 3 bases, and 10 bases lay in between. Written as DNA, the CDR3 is TGTGCCAGCAGTGGGGGCTCTGACTATGGCTACACCTTC. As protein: CASSGGSDYGYTF.

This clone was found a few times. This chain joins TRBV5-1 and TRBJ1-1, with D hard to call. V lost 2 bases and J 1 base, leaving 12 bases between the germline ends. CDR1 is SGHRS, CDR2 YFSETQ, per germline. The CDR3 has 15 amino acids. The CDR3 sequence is CASSFAGWGNTEAFF. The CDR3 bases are TGCGCCAGCAGCTTTGCGGGGTGGGGGAACACTGAAGCTTTCTTT.

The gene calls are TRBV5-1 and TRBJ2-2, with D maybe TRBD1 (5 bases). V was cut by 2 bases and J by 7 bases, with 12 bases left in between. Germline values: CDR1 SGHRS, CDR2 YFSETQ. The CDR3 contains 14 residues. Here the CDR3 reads CASSFPGSSGELFF. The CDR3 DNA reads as TGCGCCAGCAGCTTTCCAGGGTCCAGCGGGGAGCTGTTTTTT.

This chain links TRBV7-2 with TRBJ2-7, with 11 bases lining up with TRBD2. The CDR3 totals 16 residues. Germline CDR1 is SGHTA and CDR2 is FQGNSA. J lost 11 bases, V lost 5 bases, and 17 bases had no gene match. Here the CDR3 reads CASSIGRSSGRAIEYF. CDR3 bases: TGTGCCAGCAGCATAGGGCGGAGTAGCGGGAGGGCCATCGAGTACTTC.

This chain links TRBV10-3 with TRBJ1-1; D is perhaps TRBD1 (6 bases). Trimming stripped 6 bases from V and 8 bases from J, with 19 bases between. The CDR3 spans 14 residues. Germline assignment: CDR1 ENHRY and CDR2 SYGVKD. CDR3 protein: CAISPQGKTLEAFF. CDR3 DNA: TGTGCCATCAGCCCACAGGGAAAGACGCTCGAAGCTTTCTTT.